This TCR beta chain was captured by sequencing in a study of cytomegalovirus exposure and HLA in healthy donors. Findings of the study overall: Later analysis showed most CMV-associated TCR beta chains appearing HLA-restricted.

CDR1 is MNHEY, CDR2 SMNVEV, per germline (reference sequence). This CDR3 has 14 amino acids. Losses at the gene ends were 6 bases for V and 5 bases for J; bases not matched to a gene: 4. PCR was performed using 60 Vbeta and 13 Jbeta primers. The data were produced by immunoSEQ multiplex PCR, yet TCRdb's version contains in-frame clones alone and is incomplete. The sample holds about 180,000 clones; around 80% are singletons and the top ten take more than 3.5%. In its sample, this clone was seen a few times. The antigen is not known. The V call is TRBV27, the J call TRBJ2-5; TRBD2 aligns across 12 bases. Source material: PBMCs. The receptor comes from a woman between 55 and 75 years old in good health and CMV-seropositive. CDR3 amino acids: CASRRTSGVETQYF. CDR3 nucleotide sequence: TGTGCCAGCAGGCGGACTAGCGGGGTGGAGACCCAGTACTTC.